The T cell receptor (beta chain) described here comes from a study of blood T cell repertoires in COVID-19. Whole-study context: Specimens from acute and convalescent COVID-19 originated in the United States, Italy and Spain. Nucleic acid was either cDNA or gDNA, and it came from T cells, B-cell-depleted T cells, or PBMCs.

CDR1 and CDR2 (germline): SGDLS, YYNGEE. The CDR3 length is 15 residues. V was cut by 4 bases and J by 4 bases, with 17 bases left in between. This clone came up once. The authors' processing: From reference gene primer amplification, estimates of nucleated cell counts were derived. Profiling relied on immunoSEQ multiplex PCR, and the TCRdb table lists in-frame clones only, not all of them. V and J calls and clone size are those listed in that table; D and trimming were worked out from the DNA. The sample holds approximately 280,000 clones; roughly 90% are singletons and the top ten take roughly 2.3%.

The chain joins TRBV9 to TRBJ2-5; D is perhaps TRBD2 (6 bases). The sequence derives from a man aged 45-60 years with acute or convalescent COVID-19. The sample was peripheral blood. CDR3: CASSLGGTPGETQYF. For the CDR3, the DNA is TGTGCCAGCAGCCTTGGCGGGACCCCCGGAGAGACCCAGTACTTC.